The present TCR beta chain was sequenced within a study of cytomegalovirus exposure and HLA in healthy donors. Study observations and caveats: The productive fraction for most TCR beta V segments was about 90% or about 30% in an earlier analysis. The study recorded 164 TCR beta chains that were cytomegalovirus-associated.

The CDR3 is 15 amino acids. CDR1 is MNHEY and CDR2 is SMNVEV in the germline V gene (reference sequence). A word on this clone: Its specificity is not known. Sequence at one end of the junction differs from germline and may be a read error.

Primers: 60 Vbeta forward and 13 Jbeta reverse. Measured with immunoSEQ multiplex PCR; TCRdb has only the in-frame clones, and not every one. This table holds 110,000 to 150,000 clones, roughly 9.7% found once. Sequencing input: PBMCs. The TCR comes from a man over 45 in good health and CMV-seronegative. This chain connects TRBV27 to TRBJ1-3; D gene unclear. This chain's CDR3 is CASSLGSDSGNNIYF. The CDR3 DNA reads as TGTGCCAGCAGTTTAGGGAGCGACTCTGGAAACAACATATATTTT.